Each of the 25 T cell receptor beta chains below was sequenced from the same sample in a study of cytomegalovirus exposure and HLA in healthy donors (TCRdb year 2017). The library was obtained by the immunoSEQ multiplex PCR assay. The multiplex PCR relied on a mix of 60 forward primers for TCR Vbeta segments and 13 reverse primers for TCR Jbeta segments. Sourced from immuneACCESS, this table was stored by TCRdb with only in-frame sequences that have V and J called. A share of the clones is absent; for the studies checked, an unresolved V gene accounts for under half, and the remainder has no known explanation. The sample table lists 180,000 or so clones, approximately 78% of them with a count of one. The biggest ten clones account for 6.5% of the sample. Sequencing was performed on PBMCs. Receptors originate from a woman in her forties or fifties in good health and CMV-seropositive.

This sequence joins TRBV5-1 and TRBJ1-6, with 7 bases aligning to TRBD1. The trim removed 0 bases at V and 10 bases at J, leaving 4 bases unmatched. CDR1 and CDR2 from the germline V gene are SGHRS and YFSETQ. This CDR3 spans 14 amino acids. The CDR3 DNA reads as TGCGCCAGCAGCTTGGGGGACAGATTATCACCCCTCCACTTT. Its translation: CASSLGDRLSPLHF.

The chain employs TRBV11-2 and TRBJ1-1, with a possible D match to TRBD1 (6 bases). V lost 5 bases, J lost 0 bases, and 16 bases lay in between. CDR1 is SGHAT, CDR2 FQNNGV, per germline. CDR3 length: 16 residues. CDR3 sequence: CASSPRGGRVNTEAFF. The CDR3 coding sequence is TGTGCCAGCAGCCCGAGGGGGGGACGGGTGAACACTGAAGCTTTCTTT.

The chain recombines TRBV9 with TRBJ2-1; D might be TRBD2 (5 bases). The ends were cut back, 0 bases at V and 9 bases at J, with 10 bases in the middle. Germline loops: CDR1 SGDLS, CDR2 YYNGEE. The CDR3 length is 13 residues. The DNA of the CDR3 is TGTGCCAGCAGCGTAGTGGTAGAGGGTGAGCAGTTCTTC. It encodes CASSVVVEGEQFF.

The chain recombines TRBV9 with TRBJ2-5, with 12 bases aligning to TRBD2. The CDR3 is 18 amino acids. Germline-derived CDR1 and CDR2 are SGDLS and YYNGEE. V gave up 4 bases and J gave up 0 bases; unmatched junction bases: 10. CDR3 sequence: CASSPGASGGAYQETQYF. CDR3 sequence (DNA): TGTGCCAGCAGCCCAGGGGCTAGCGGGGGGGCGTACCAAGAGACCCAGTACTTC.

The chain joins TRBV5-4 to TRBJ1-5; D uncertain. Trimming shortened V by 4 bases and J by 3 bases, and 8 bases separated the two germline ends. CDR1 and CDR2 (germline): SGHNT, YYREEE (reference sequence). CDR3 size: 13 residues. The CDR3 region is CASSRESNQPQHF. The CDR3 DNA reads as TGTGCCAGCAGCCGGGAGTCCAATCAGCCCCAGCATTTT.

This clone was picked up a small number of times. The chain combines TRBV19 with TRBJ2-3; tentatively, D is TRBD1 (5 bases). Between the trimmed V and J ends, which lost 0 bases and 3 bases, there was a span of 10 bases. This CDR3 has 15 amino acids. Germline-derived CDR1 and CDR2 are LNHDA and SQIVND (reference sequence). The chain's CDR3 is CASSIDRAGTDTQYF. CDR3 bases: TGTGCCAGTAGTATAGATCGGGCAGGGACAGATACGCAGTATTTT.

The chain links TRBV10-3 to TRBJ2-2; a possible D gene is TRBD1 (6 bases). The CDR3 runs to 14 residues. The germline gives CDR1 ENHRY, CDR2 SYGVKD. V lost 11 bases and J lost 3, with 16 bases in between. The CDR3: CAAARGPDTGELFF. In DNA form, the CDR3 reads TGTGCCGCAGCCAGGGGACCCGACACCGGGGAGCTGTTTTTT.

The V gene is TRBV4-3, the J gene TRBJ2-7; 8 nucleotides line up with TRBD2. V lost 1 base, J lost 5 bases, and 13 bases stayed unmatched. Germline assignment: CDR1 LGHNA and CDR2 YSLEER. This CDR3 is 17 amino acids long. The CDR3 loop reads CASSQGRLVGTRDEQYF. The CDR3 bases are TGCGCCAGCAGCCAAGGGAGGTTGGTTGGGACTAGAGACGAGCAGTACTTC.

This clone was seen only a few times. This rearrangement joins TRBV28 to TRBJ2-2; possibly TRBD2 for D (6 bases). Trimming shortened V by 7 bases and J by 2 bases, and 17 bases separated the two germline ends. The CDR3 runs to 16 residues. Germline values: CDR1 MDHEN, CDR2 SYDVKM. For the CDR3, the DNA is TGTGCCAGCAACTCAGGGACTTTAGGTAACACCGGGGAGCTGTTTTTT. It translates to CASNSGTLGNTGELFF.

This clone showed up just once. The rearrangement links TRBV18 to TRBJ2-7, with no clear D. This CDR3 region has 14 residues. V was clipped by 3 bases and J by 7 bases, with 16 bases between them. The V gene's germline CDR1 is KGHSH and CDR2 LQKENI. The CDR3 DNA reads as TGTGCCAGCTCACCCCCGGTCGGTCTGCGGGAGCAGTACTTC. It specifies CASSPPVGLREQYF.

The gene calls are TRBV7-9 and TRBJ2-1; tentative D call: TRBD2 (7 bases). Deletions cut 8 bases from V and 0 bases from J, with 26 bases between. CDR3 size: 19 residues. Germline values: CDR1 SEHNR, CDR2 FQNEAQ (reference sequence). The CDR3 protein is CASSPSSTGGLLSYNEQFF. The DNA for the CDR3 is TGTGCCAGCTCCCCGAGTTCGACGGGGGGCCTCCTCTCCTACAATGAGCAGTTCTTC.

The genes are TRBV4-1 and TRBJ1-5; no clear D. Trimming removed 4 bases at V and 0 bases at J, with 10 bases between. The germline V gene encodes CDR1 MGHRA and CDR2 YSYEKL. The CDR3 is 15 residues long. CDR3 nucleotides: TGCGCCAGCAGCCTTGACTCCTTTAGCAATCAGCCCCAGCATTTT. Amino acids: CASSLDSFSNQPQHF.

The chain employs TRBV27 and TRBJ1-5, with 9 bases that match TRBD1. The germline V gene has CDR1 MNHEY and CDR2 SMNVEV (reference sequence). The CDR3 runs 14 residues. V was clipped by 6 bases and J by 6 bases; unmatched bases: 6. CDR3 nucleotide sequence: TGTGCCAGCAGCCGGGGACAGGGAAGTCAGCCCCAGCATTTT. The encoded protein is CASSRGQGSQPQHF.

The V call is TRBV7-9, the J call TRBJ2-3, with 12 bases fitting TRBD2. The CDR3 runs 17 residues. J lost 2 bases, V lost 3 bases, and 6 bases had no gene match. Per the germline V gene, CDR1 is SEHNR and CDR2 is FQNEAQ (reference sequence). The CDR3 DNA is TGTGCCAGCAGCTTCCGCCGGACTAGCGGGGCCACAGATACGCAGTATTTT. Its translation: CASSFRRTSGATDTQYF. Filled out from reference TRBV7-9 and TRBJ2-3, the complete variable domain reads DTGVSQNPRHKITKRGQNVTFRCDPISEHNRLYWYRQTLGQGPEFLTYFQNEAQLEKSRLLSDRFSAERPKGSFSTLEIQRTEQGDSAMYLCASSFRRTSGATDTQYFGPGTRLTVL.

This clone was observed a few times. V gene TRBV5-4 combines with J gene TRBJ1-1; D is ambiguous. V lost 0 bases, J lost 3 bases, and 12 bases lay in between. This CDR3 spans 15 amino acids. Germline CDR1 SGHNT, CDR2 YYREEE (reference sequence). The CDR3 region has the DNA TGTGCCAGCAGCTTGGATATCGCCCCGGACACTGAAGCTTTCTTT. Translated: CASSLDIAPDTEAFF.

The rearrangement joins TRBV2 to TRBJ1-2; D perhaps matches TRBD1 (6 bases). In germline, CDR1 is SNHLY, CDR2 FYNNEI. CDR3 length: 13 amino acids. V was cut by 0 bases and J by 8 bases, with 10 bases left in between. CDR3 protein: CASSEAEGGGYTF. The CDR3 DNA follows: TGTGCCAGCAGTGAAGCGGAGGGGGGGGGCTACACCTTC.

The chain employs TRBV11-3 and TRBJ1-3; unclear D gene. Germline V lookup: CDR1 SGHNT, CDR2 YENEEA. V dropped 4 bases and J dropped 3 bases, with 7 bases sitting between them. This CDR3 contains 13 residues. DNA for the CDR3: TGTGCCAGCAGCTACGGGTATGGAAACACCATATATTTT. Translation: CASSYGYGNTIYF.

This CDR3 is CASSMGGGAYNSPLHF. CDR3 sequence (DNA): TGTGCCAGTAGTATGGGTGGCGGCGCCTATAATTCACCCCTCCACTTT. The chain employs TRBV19 and TRBJ1-6; D is ambiguous. The CDR3 length is 16 residues. The V gene's germline CDR1 is LNHDA and CDR2 SQIVND (reference sequence). V was clipped by 3 bases and J by 2 bases, with 11 bases between them. Complete variable domain (other parts from reference TRBV19 and TRBJ1-6): DGGITQSPKYLFRKEGQNVTLSCEQNLNHDAMYWYRQDPGQGLRLIYYSQIVNDFQKGDIAEGYSVSREKKESFPLTVTSAQKNPTAFYLCASSMGGGAYNSPLHFGNGTRLTVT.

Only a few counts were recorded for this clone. CDR3 sequence: CAISEENRAGYTF. CDR3 DNA sequence: TGTGCCATCAGTGAGGAGAACAGGGCTGGCTACACCTTC. The J gene is TRBJ1-2, the V gene TRBV10-3; weak D call: TRBD1 (6 bases). Per the germline V gene, CDR1 is ENHRY and CDR2 is SYGVKD. V gave up 2 bases and J gave up 7 bases, with 11 bases separating them. The CDR3 loop spans 13 amino acids.

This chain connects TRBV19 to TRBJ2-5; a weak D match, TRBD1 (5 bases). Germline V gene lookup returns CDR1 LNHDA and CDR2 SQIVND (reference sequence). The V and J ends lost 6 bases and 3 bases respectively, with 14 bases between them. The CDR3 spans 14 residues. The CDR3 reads CASSNTPGKETQYF. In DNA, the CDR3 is TGTGCCAGTAGCAACACCCCAGGGAAAGAGACCCAGTACTTC.

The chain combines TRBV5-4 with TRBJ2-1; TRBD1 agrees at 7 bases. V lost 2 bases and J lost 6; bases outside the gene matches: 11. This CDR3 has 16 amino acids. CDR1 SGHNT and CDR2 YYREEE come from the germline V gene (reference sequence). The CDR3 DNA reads TGTGCCAGCAGCTTTGGGACCGGGACAGTGAGCAATGAGCAGTTCTTC. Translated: CASSFGTGTVSNEQFF.

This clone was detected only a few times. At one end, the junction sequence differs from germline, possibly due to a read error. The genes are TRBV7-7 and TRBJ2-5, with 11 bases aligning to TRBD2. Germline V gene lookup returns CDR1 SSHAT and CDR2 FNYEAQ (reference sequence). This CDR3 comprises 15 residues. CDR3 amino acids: CASSYGTSGDWAQYF. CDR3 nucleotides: TGTGCTAGCAGCTATGGGACTAGCGGTGATTGGGCCCAGTACTTC.

In DNA form, the CDR3 reads TGCGCCAGCAGCTTGCCCAGAGGCGGCACTGAAGCTTTCTTT. Amino acids: CASSLPRGGTEAFF. This sequence joins TRBV5-1 and TRBJ1-1; no clear D gene. Between the trimmed V and J ends, which lost 1 base and 4 bases, there was a span of 11 bases. The CDR3 runs 14 residues. Germline CDR1 SGHRS, CDR2 YFSETQ. The whole variable domain, remainder taken from reference TRBV5-1 and TRBJ1-1, is KAGVTQTPRYLIKTRGQQVTLSCSPISGHRSVSWYQQTPGQGLQFLFEYFSETQRNKGNFPGRFSGRQFSNSRSEMNVSTLELGDSALYLCASSLPRGGTEAFFGQGTRLTVV.

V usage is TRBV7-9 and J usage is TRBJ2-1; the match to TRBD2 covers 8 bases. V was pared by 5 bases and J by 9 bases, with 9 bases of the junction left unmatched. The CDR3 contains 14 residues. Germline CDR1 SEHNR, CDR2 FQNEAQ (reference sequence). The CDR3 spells CASSQGIAGSEQFF. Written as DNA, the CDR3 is TGTGCCAGCAGCCAGGGTATAGCGGGGTCTGAGCAGTTCTTC.

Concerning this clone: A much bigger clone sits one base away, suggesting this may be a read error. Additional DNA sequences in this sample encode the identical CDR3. The CDR3 region is CASSRGEYEQYF. The CDR3 DNA reads as TGTGCCAGCAGCAGGGGAGAGTACGAGCAGTACTTC. The chain couples TRBV6-5 to TRBJ2-7; D might be TRBD1 (6 bases). Germline CDR1 MNHEY, CDR2 SVGAGI. V lost 6 bases and J 4 bases, leaving 10 bases between the germline ends. CDR3 length: 12 amino acids.